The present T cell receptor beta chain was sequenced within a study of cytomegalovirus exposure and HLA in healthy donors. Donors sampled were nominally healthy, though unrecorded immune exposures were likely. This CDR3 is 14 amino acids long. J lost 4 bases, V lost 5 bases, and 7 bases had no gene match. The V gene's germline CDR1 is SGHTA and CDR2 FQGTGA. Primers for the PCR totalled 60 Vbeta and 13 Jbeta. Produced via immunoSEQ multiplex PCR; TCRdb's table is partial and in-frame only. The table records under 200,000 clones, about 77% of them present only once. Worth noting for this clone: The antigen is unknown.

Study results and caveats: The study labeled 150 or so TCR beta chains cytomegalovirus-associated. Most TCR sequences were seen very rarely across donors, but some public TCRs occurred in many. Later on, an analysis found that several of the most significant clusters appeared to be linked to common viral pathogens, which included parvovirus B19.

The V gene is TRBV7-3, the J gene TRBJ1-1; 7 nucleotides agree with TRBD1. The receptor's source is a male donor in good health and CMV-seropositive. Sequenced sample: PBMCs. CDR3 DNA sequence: TGTGCCAGCAGCCGCTCCGGGACAGCCACTGAAGCTTTCTTT. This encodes CASSRSGTATEAFF.